This T cell receptor (beta chain) came from a study of blood T cell repertoires in COVID-19. Whole-study context: The analysed material was cDNA or gDNA that came from T cells, B-cell-depleted T cells, or PBMCs.

Assay used: immunoSEQ multiplex PCR; TCRdb lists only in-frame clones, some missing. This sample has fewer than 100,000 clones; 70% to 90% occur once, and the top ten carry roughly 7.2%. The CDR3 totals 17 residues. V lost 2 bases to trimming and J lost 4 bases, with 18 bases between them. Germline V CDR1 and CDR2: MGHRA, YSYEKL. In its sample, this clone was seen once. The TCR was taken from a man aged 60-69 years with acute or convalescent COVID-19. The chain is built from TRBV4-1 and TRBJ1-3; D might be TRBD1 (5 bases). Sequencing used peripheral blood. CDR3: CASSQWLDSRTGNTIYF. CDR3 bases: TGCGCCAGCAGCCAATGGCTCGACAGCCGTACGGGAAACACCATATATTTT.